Listed below are T cell receptor beta chains from one sample, sequenced in a study of spatial heterogeneity in lung cancer. MiXCR, run by TCRdb on the 5' RACE reads, gives a single entry per CDR3 protein. The sample consists of 9,000 to 13,000 distinct CDR3 sequences, around 22% of them appearing once. The source material was PBMCs, sampled at surgery. All receptors come from a female donor with early-stage non-small cell lung cancer. CDR3s include the opening cysteine and the closing phenylalanine or tryptophan. Each record gives: CDR3 length, J gene, V gene, CDR3 protein.

15,TRBJ2-1,TRBV4-2,CASSQVTSSYNEQFF
12,TRBJ2-1,TRBV7-2,CASSPRGSEQFF
13,TRBJ2-7,TRBV3-1,CASKTSGTYEQYF
13,TRBJ2-7,TRBV7-2,CASSPPFPYEQYF
12,TRBJ2-1,TRBV27,CASSSPGNEQFF
16,TRBJ2-2,TRBV28,CASRFLASGNTGELFF
17,TRBJ2-2,TRBV20-1,CSARGTSGRRGTGELFF
12,TRBJ2-1,TRBV7-9,CASSLGQGAEFF
13,TRBJ1-5,TRBV6-5,CASSRQGNQPQHF
13,TRBJ2-7,TRBV7-2,CASSLYGSYEQYF
14,TRBJ2-3,TRBV4-1,CASSYDRTSATQYF
16,TRBJ2-1,TRBV19,CASSPSGTSGSDEQFF
16,TRBJ1-6,TRBV12-3/TRBV12-4,CASSSPTAQENSPLHF
17,TRBJ1-5,TRBV28,CASSSPTLQPGNQPQHF
14,TRBJ2-1,TRBV3-1,CASSLRTGVNEQFF
15,TRBJ2-5,TRBV29-1,CSVESLAGGKETQYF
11,TRBJ1-1,TRBV20-1,CSARRSTEAFF
14,TRBJ2-3,TRBV7-2,CASSVRGTTDTQYF
15,TRBJ2-7,TRBV7-2,CASSFMGLAVYEQYF